This T cell receptor beta chain is drawn from a study of shared clonotypes between healthy human individuals. Naivety among CD8 cells was defined by CD45RO negativity and positive CCR7 selection, thereby excluding terminally differentiated effector memory CD45RA+ cells. Germline V gene lookup returns CDR1 PRHDT and CDR2 FYEKMQ (reference sequence). This CDR3 spans 15 amino acids. V dropped 0 bases and J dropped 6 bases, with 14 bases sitting between them. Data came from immunoSEQ multiplex PCR; TCRdb stores just in-frame clones and leaves some out. The data contain more than 500,000 clones, approximately 95% of them seen just once; the ten biggest clones take up about 0.11%.

Specimen: naive CD8+ T cells sorted from blood. The rearrangement uses TRBV13 and TRBJ1-2; perhaps TRBD1 as D (5 bases). The sequence came from a woman in her 30s in good health. The CDR3 loop is CASSLGRWQGHGYTF. CDR3 nucleotide sequence: TGTGCCAGCAGCTTAGGCCGGTGGCAGGGCCATGGCTACACCTTC.